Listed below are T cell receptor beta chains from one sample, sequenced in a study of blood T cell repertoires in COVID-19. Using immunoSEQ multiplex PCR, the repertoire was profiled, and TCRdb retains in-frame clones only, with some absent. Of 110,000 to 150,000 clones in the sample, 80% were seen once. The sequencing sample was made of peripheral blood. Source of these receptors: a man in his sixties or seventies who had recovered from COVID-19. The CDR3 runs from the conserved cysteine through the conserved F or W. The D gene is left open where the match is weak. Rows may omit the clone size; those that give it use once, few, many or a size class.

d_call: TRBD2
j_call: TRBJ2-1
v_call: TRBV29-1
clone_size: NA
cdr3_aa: CSVEDLSGSTYNEQFF
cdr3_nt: TGCAGCGTTGAAGATCTTAGCGGGAGCACCTACAATGAGCAGTTCTTC

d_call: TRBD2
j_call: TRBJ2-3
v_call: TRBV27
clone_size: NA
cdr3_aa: CASSLNLAGAPDTQYF
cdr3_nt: TGTGCCAGCAGTTTAAATCTAGCGGGAGCCCCAGATACGCAGTATTTT

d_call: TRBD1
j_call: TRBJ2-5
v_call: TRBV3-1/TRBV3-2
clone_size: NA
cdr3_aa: CASSQLSTGTGETQYF
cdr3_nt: TGTGCCAGCAGCCAGTTGTCGACAGGGACCGGAGAGACCCAGTACTTC

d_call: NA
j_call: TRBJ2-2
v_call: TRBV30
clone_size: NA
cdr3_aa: CAWSTGFSGELFF
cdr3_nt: TGTGCCTGGAGTACAGGGTTTTCCGGGGAGCTGTTTTTT

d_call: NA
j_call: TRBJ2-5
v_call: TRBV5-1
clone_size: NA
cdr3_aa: CASSLVSSQETQYF
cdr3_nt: TGCGCCAGCAGCTTGGTGTCTAGCCAGGAGACCCAGTACTTC

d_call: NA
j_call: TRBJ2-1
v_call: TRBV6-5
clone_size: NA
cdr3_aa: CASSYRGSSSYNEQFF
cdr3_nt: TGTGCCAGCAGTTACCGGGGATCTTCGTCCTACAATGAGCAGTTCTTC

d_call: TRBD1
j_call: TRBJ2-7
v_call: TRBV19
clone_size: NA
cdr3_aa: CASSPTGHEQYF
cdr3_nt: TGTGCCAGTAGCCCGACAGGGCACGAGCAGTACTTC

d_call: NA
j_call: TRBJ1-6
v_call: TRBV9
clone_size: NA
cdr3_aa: CASSVGGNNSPLHF
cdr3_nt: TGTGCCAGCAGCGTAGGAGGGAATAATTCACCCCTCCACTTT

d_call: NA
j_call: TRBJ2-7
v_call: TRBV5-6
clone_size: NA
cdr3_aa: CASSYRLVSYEQYF
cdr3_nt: TGTGCCAGCAGCTACCGACTGGTATCCTACGAGCAGTACTTC

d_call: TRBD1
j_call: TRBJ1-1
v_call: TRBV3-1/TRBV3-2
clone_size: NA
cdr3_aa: CASSRQGMNTEAFF
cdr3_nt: TGTGCCAGCAGCAGACAGGGAATGAACACTGAAGCTTTCTTT

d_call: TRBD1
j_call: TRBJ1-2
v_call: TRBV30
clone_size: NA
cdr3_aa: CAWKGQGLRGYTF
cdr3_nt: TGTGCCTGGAAGGGACAGGGTTTAAGGGGCTACACCTTC

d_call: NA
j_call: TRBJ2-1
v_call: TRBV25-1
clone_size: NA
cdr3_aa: CASSEEGVNNEQFF
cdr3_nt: TGTGCCAGCAGTGAGGAGGGAGTGAATAATGAGCAGTTCTTC

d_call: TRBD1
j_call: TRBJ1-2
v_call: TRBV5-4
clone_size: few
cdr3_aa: CASSPDRGRQDGYTF
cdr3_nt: TGTGCCAGCAGCCCGGACAGGGGGCGCCAAGATGGCTACACCTTC

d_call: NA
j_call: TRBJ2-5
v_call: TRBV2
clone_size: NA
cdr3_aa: CASRGQTQETQYF
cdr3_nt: TGTGCCAGCAGGGGCCAGACCCAAGAGACCCAGTACTTC

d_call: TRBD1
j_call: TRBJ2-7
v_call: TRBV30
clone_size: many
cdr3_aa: CAWSGTTGLGYEQYF
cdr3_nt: TGTGCCTGGAGTGGGACGACAGGGTTAGGCTACGAGCAGTACTTC

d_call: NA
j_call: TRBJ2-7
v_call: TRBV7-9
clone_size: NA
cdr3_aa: CASSLGGVLYEQYF
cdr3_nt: TGTGCCAGCAGCTTAGGGGGAGTCCTCTACGAGCAGTACTTC

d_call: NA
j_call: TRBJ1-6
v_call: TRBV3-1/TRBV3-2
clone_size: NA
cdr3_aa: CASSQDATGSRSPLHF
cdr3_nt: TGTGCCAGCAGCCAAGATGCCACAGGGTCACGGTCACCCCTCCACTTT

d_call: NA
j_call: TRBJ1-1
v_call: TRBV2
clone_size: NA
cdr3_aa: CASSYGAEAEAFF
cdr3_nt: TGTGCCAGCAGTTATGGGGCAGAGGCTGAAGCTTTCTTT

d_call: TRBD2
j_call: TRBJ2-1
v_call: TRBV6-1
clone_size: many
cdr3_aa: CASSEALLAIF
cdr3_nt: TGTGCCAGCAGTGAAGCGCTACTAGCGATCTTC

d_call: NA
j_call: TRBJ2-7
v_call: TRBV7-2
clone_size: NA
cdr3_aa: CASSLLASAHEQYF
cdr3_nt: TGTGCCAGCAGCTTGTTAGCTTCTGCCCACGAGCAGTACTTC

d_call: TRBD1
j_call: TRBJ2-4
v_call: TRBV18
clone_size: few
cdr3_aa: CASSPWGQGSSVLAKNIQYF
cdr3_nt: TGTGCCAGCTCCCCGTGGGGACAGGGATCATCCGTCTTAGCCAAAAACATTCAGTACTTC

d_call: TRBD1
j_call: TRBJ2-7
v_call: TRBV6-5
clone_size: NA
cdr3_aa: CASSRGQGGEQYF
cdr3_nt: TGTGCCAGCAGCCGGGGACAGGGAGGCGAGCAGTACTTC

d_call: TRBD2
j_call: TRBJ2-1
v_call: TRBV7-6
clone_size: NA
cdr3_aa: CASSWLLAASYNEQFF
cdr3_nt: TGTGCCAGCAGCTGGCTCCTAGCGGCCTCCTACAATGAGCAGTTCTTC

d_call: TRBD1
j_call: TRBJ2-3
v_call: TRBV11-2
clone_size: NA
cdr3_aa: CASSLGTGSSTDTQYF
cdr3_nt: TGTGCCAGCAGCTTAGGGACAGGGTCTAGCACAGATACGCAGTATTTT

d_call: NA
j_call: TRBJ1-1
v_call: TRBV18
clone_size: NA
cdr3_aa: CASSPPTRGGMNTEAFF
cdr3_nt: TGTGCCAGCTCACCACCGACAAGGGGAGGGATGAACACTGAAGCTTTCTTT

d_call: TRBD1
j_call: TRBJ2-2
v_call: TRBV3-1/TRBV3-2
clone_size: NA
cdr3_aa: CASSQDIRTGSNTGELFF
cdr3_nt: TGTGCCAGCAGCCAAGATATTAGGACAGGGTCGAACACCGGGGAGCTGTTTTTT

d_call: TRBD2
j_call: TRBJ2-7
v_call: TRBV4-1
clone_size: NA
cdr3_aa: CASSQGQREVPYEQYF
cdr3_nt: TGCGCCAGCAGCCAAGGGCAGCGGGAGGTCCCCTACGAGCAGTACTTC

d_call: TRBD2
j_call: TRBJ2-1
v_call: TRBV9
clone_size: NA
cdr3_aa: CASSVTGTSGRSNEQFF
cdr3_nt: TGTGCCAGCAGCGTAACTGGGACTAGCGGGAGGTCGAATGAGCAGTTCTTC

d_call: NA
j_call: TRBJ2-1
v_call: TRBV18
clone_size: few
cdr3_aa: CASSPGLNNEQFF
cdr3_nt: TGTGCCAGCTCGCCGGGACTTAACAATGAGCAGTTCTTC

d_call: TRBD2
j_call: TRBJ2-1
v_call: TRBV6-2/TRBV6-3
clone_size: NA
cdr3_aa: CASSRGLAGDNEQFF
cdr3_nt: TGTGCCAGCAGTCGAGGACTAGCGGGGGACAATGAGCAGTTCTTC

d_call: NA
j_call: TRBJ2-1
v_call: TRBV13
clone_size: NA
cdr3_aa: CASSLEGGPSSYNEQFF
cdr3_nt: TGTGCCAGCAGCTTAGAGGGCGGGCCTAGCTCCTACAATGAGCAGTTCTTC

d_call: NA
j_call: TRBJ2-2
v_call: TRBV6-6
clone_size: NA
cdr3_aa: CASTPNTGELFF
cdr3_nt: TGTGCCAGCACCCCTAACACCGGGGAGCTGTTTTTT

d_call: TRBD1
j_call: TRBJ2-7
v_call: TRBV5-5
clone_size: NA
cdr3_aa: CASSLRGSGQSYEQYF
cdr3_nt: TGTGCCAGCAGCTTGCGAGGCTCGGGACAGAGCTACGAGCAGTACTTC

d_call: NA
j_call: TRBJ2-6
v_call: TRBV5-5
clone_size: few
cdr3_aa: CASSLVEARNPGANVLTF
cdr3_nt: TGTGCCAGCAGCTTGGTAGAGGCAAGAAATCCTGGGGCCAACGTCCTGACTTTC

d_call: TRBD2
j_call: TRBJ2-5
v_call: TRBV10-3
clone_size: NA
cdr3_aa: CAISTGTSGVETQYF
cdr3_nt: TGTGCCATCAGTACAGGGACTAGCGGTGTGGAGACCCAGTACTTC

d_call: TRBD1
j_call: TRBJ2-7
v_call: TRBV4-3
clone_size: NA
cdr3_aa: CASSQDQRQGVYEQYF
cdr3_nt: TGCGCCAGCAGCCAAGATCAGAGACAGGGGGTATACGAGCAGTACTTC

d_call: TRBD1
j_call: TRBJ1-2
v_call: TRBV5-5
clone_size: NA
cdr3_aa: CASSSGQYYYGYTF
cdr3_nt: TGTGCCAGCAGCTCGGGACAGTATTACTATGGCTACACCTTC

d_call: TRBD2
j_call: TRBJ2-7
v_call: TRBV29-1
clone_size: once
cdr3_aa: CSVGVAGSSYEQYF
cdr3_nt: TGCAGCGTTGGGGTAGCGGGTTCCTCCTACGAGCAGTACTTC

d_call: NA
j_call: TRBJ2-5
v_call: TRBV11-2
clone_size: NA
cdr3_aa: CASSLDLRNQETQYF
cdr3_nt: TGTGCCAGCAGCTTAGATCTCAGAAACCAAGAGACCCAGTACTTC

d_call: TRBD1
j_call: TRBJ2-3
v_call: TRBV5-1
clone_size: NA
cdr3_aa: CASNGQGSDTQYF
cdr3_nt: TGCGCCAGCAATGGACAGGGTTCGGATACGCAGTATTTT

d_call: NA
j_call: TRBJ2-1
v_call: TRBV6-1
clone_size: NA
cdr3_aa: CASSEFNSNNEQFF
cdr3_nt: TGTGCCAGCAGTGAATTTAACAGCAACAATGAGCAGTTCTTC

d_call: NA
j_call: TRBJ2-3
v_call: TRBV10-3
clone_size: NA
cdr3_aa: CAITPGDTDTQYF
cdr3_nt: TGTGCCATCACCCCGGGGGACACAGATACGCAGTATTTT

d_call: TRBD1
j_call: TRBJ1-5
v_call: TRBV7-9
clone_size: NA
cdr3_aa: CASSRVGTGYRGNQPQHF
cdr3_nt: TGTGCCAGCAGCCGCGTAGGGACAGGGTATCGAGGCAATCAGCCCCAGCATTTT

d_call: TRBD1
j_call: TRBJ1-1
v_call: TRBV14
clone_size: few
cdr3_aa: CASSWTGDTEAFF
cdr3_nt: TGTGCCAGCAGCTGGACAGGGGACACTGAAGCTTTCTTT

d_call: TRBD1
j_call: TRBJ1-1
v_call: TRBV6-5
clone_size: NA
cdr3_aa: CASTQSGGTEAFF
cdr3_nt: TGTGCCAGCACCCAATCAGGGGGCACTGAAGCTTTCTTT

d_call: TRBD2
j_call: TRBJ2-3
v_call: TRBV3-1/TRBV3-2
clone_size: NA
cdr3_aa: CASSLAGDRTDTQYF
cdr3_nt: TGTGCCAGCAGCCTTGCGGGAGACCGCACAGATACGCAGTATTTT

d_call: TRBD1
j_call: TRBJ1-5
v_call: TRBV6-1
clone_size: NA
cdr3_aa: CASSEAQGAGQPQHF
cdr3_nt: TGTGCCAGCAGTGAAGCGCAGGGGGCTGGGCAGCCCCAGCATTTT

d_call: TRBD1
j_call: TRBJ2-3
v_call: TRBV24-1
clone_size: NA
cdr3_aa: CATSDPTDTGGSDLTDTQYF
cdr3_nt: TGTGCCACCAGTGACCCAACAGACACAGGGGGCTCAGACCTGACAGATACGCAGTATTTT

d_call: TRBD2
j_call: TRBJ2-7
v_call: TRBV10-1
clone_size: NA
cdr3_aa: CASSESGGGLYEQYF
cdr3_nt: TGCGCCAGCAGTGAGTCGGGCGGGGGGCTCTACGAGCAGTACTTC

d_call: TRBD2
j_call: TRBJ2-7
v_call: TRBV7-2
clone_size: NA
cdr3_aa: CASSSRASGRSSYEQYF
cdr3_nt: TGTGCCAGCAGCTCACGGGCTAGCGGGAGGAGCTCCTACGAGCAGTACTTC

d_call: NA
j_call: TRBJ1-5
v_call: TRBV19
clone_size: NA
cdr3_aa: CASSPPGQSNQPQHF
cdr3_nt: TGTGCCAGTAGTCCCCCCGGACAGAGCAATCAGCCCCAGCATTTT

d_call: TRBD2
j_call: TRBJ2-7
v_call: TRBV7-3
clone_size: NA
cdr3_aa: CASSLTAGAPREQYF
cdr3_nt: TGTGCCAGCAGCTTAACTGCGGGAGCGCCTCGGGAGCAGTACTTC